This TCR beta chain comes out of a study of CD8 T cells in Susac syndrome. The germline V gene encodes CDR1 LGHDT and CDR2 YNNKEL (reference sequence). The CDR3 consists of 15 residues. Trimming removed 1 base at V and 2 bases at J, with 10 bases between. This clonotype appeared a single time. RNA totalling about 0.5 to 1 ug underwent reverse transcription with random hexamers. Amplification of TCR beta CDR3 across 54 Vbeta and 13 Jbeta was performed with immunoSEQ multiplex PCR. TCRdb fed the immunoSEQ multiplex PCR reads into MiXCR, producing one record per CDR3 protein. This sample has some 200,000 distinct CDR3 sequences, with 90% to 95% found just once.

The TCR originated in a human donor with multiple sclerosis. Sequenced input: CD4+ T cells from PBMCs. The chain combines TRBV3-1 with TRBJ2-3, with no clear D. The CDR3 DNA is TGTGCCAGCAGCCAAGCGGCCAGCTACACAGATACGCAGTATTTT. Translation gives CASSQAASYTDTQYF.